The entry below gives a single TCR beta chain sequence along with its context. No cognate antigen has been identified for it. No base qualities exist here, and no much larger clone lies one base off it. CDR1 and CDR2 were assigned from the germline V gene as MNHNS and SASEGT. V sheds 7 bases and J sheds 11 bases, leaving 14 bases between their ends. The CDR3 has 11 amino acids, counting the end cysteine and phenylalanine. Of all the DNA, just the CDR3 is kept, 33 bases in frame from base 1. The trial excluded patients who had a history of autoimmune disease or who were on systemic immunosuppression. In every dose cohort, peripheral blood was drawn for TCR sequencing at baseline, cycle 4 day 1, and cycle 7 day 1. Samples were obtained from an open-label, multicenter, first-in-human phase I dose-escalation trial of ivuxolimab. Adults with locally advanced or metastatic melanoma, renal cell carcinoma, hepatocellular carcinoma or head and neck squamous cell carcinoma were enrolled in the trial. Before TCR sequencing, CD4+ T cells and CD8+ T cells were sorted from peripheral blood as separate populations.

Genomic DNA was extracted from sorted cells for sequencing of the TCRbeta CDR3 region. The immunoSEQ Assay was used to sequence the TCRbeta CDR3 regions. TCRdb's version of the immuneACCESS table is confined to in-frame rearrangements and falls short of the full clone set. An unresolved V gene accounts for under half of the shortfall where checked; the remainder is of unknown origin. This sample gives tens of thousands of clones in total; roughly 82% of them show up just once. The ten biggest clones cover 6.3% of the sample. This sample is part of a study of OX40 agonist ivuxolimab in advanced cancers. Regarding the study in general: Ivuxolimab was a fully human IgG2 agonistic monoclonal antibody targeting the costimulatory receptor OX40 (CD134). Intravenous ivuxolimab was administered to patients every 2 weeks at six dose levels: 0.01, 0.1, 0.3, 1.5, 3 and 10 mg/kg. Of the 50 to 55 patients in dose escalation, 19 had hepatocellular carcinoma, roughly 15 had melanoma, 9 had renal cell carcinoma and 9 had head and neck cancer. A male proportion of nearly 85% and a mean age of 60 years, ranging from about 23 to 90, were recorded for the dose-escalation cohort. Patients were allowed to have had prior anti-PD-1, anti-PD-L1 or anti-CTLA-4 therapy, and roughly two fifths of the dose-escalation patients had been treated with checkpoint inhibitors. Partial responses occurred in three dose-escalation patients, of whom one had hepatocellular carcinoma and two had cutaneous melanoma. Peripheral TCRbeta sequencing aimed to test whether ivuxolimab altered TCR sequence diversity and caused clonal T-cell expansion. The paper describes the monotherapy dose-escalation part (N ≈ 49 patients) of the phase I trial of ivuxolimab. Beyond this particular receptor, the publication reports: In partial responders in the 0.1-3.0 mg/kg groups, normalized peripheral clonal expansion was found to be among the lowest, especially among CD8+ T cells. Antigen specificity was not determined for the clonally expanded peripheral T cells. On average, CD8+ T cells showed more expanded clones than CD4+ T cells after ivuxolimab. Clonal expansion of both CD4+ and CD8+ blood T cells was observed from baseline to week 6 at doses 0.1 to 3.0 mg/kg. Low levels of normalized T-cell clonal expansion were also seen in some patients who did not respond.

The sequencing used CD4+ or CD8+ T cells sorted from blood, collected in a trial of the OX40 agonist ivuxolimab. The V and J genes are TRBV6-1 and TRBJ1-1, with a weak D call of TRBD1 (6 bases match). The sequence was collected from an adult with an advanced solid tumor such as melanoma, head and neck, liver or kidney cancer. The CDR3 here reads CASKYARGAFF. The DNA sequence is as follows: TGTGCCAGCAAGTATGCCAGGGGCGCTTTCTTT.